Shown below are 23 T cell receptor beta chains from a single sample sequenced in a study of T-cell memory formation after mild COVID-19. TCRdb ran MiXCR on the 5' RACE reads and lists one entry per CDR3 protein. Of about 360,000 distinct CDR3 sequences in the sample, 10% to 15% were seen once. Sequencing input: PBMCs or a T cell subset sorted from them (not recorded which). These receptors came from a man between 18 and 29 years old who had mild COVID-19 (a few samples of this study predate the infection). Cell type and time point are not known.

DNA for the CDR3: TGCGCCAGCAGCCTCAGAAACTGGGGAGAGAGCTATGGCTACACCTTC. Translating it yields CASSLRNWGESYGYTF. The chain has TRBV4-1 and TRBJ1-2; D is uncertain. The CDR3 runs 16 residues. Trimming removed 4 bases at V and 4 bases at J, with 19 bases between. The V gene's germline CDR1 is MGHRA and CDR2 YSYEKL.

This clonotype has ten or more counts. The gene calls are TRBV12-5 and TRBJ2-1; D might be TRBD2 (6 bases). The CDR3 sequence is 11 residues long. Germline V gene data show CDR1 as LGHNT and CDR2 as FRNRAP. The CDR3 bases are TGTGCCAGCGGGCCCTACAATGAGCAGTTCTTC. This sequence encodes CASGPYNEQFF.

This clonotype showed up just a few times. The V call is TRBV15, the J call TRBJ1-6, with D possibly being TRBD1 (5 bases). This CDR3 region has 13 residues. Germline CDR1 and CDR2: LNHNV and YYDKDF (reference sequence). V was cut by 0 bases and J by 13 bases, with 10 bases left in between. The CDR3 nucleotides are TGTGCCACCAGCAGAGAGGGGGTCCGGCCCCTCCACTTT. Its translation: CATSREGVRPLHF.

The chain links TRBV7-2 to TRBJ1-2; TRBD1 might be the D (6 bases). Germline loops: CDR1 SGHTA, CDR2 FQGNSA. The V gene lost 4 bases and the J gene lost 6 bases, with 12 bases spanning the gap. This CDR3 spans 13 amino acids. CDR3 amino acids: CASSSGTYNGYTF. The CDR3 nucleotides read TGTGCCAGCAGCTCCGGGACATATAATGGCTACACCTTC.

A few counts support this clonotype. The chain recombines TRBV12-3 or TRBV12-4 with TRBJ2-7; tentative D call: TRBD1 (5 bases). The CDR3 runs to 13 residues. V gave up 6 bases and J gave up 1 base, with 10 bases separating them. The CDR3 loop reads CASRPTASYEQYF. DNA for the CDR3: TGTGCCAGCAGGCCGACAGCTTCCTACGAGCAGTACTTC.

The chain combines TRBV5-1 with TRBJ2-2, with unresolved D. With 0 bases removed from V and 7 bases from J, the gap between germline ends came to 13 bases. The CDR3 is made up of 15 amino acids. Germline V gene lookup returns CDR1 SGHRS and CDR2 YFSETQ. CDR3 residues: CASSLAGSRVGELFF. CDR3 DNA sequence: TGCGCCAGCAGCTTGGCGGGTAGCAGAGTCGGGGAGCTGTTTTTT. Drawing the rest from reference TRBV5-1 and TRBJ2-2, the complete variable domain is KAGVTQTPRYLIKTRGQQVTLSCSPISGHRSVSWYQQTPGQGLQFLFEYFSETQRNKGNFPGRFSGRQFSNSRSEMNVSTLELGDSALYLCASSLAGSRVGELFFGEGSRLTVL.

This clonotype was counted between two and nine times. The chain combines TRBV28 with TRBJ2-7; 9 bases fit TRBD1. Unmatched junction bases numbered 7, after V lost 7 bases and J lost 0 bases. The CDR3 has 15 residues. Germline V CDR1 and CDR2: MDHEN, SYDVKM. The CDR3 region is CASTLGDRDSYEQYF. The CDR3 DNA reads TGTGCCAGCACCTTGGGGGACAGGGACTCCTACGAGCAGTACTTC.

This clonotype was seen more than once but under ten times. The rearrangement uses TRBV6-1 and TRBJ1-5, with D hard to call. Germline lookup yields CDR1 MNHNS and CDR2 SASEGT. V dropped 5 bases and J dropped 4 bases, with 18 bases sitting between them. The CDR3 contains 16 residues. Here the CDR3 reads CASSLGRDSMNQPQHF. CDR3 nucleotides: TGTGCCAGCAGTTTAGGACGGGATAGCATGAATCAGCCCCAGCATTTT.

The table lists this clonotype with many counts. The V and J genes are TRBV12-3 or TRBV12-4 and TRBJ1-5, with D maybe TRBD1 (5 bases). This CDR3 is 15 amino acids long. V lost 6 bases and J lost 9, with 21 bases in between. The CDR3 is CASRGDGSPARPQHF. The CDR3 DNA sequence: TGTGCCAGCAGGGGGGACGGGAGCCCAGCTCGGCCCCAGCATTTT.

This clonotype was found many times. The chain couples TRBV5-1 to TRBJ2-1, with D unclear. Trimming pared 4 bases from V and 7 bases from J, leaving 15 bases between. CDR3 size: 14 residues. Per the germline V gene, CDR1 is SGHRS and CDR2 is YFSETQ. The CDR3 DNA sequence: TGCGCCAGCAGCCATAGATTCGACGGGAATGAGCAGTTCTTC. Protein product: CASSHRFDGNEQFF.

The chain carries TRBV11-3 and TRBJ2-5; either TRBD1 or TRBD2 may fit D (5 bases each). Germline V gives CDR1 SGHNT, CDR2 YENEEA. The CDR3 is 15 residues long. With 0 bases removed from V and 5 bases from J, the gap between germline ends came to 13 bases. CDR3 region: CASSLDGTREETQYF. CDR3 nucleotide sequence: TGTGCCAGCAGCTTAGATGGGACGAGAGAGGAGACCCAGTACTTC. Full variable domain (remainder filled in from reference TRBV11-3 and TRBJ2-5): EAGVVQSPRYKIIEKKQPVAFWCNPISGHNTLYWYLQNLGQGPELLIRYENEEAVDDSQLPKDRFSAERLKGVDSTLKIQPAELGDSAVYLCASSLDGTREETQYFGPGTRLLVL.

The rearrangement joins TRBV7-2 to TRBJ2-5, with 8 bases matching TRBD1. Germline lookup yields CDR1 SGHTA and CDR2 FQGNSA. This CDR3 comprises 14 residues. Germline trimming cut 8 bases from V and 4 bases from J; bases unmatched to any gene: 9. The DNA of the CDR3 is TGTGCCAGCCGACAGGGGTTTGTCTTAGAGACCCAGTACTTC. Its translation is CASRQGFVLETQYF.

This chain connects TRBV27 to TRBJ2-4, with 10 bases aligning to TRBD1. This CDR3 region has 18 residues. V gave up 4 bases and J gave up 2 bases; unmatched junction bases: 11. The germline gives CDR1 MNHEY, CDR2 SMNVEV (reference sequence). This chain's CDR3 is CASSSLPRTGGTKNIQYF. DNA of the CDR3: TGTGCCAGCAGTTCCCTGCCCCGGACAGGGGGGACCAAAAACATTCAGTACTTC.

This clonotype was found a few times. The chain joins TRBV4-1 to TRBJ2-2; TRBD1 matches 8 bases. Germline V CDR1 and CDR2: MGHRA, YSYEKL. This CDR3 comprises 15 residues. With V trimmed by 1 base and J by 3 bases, 1 base remained unmatched. For the CDR3, the DNA is TGCGCCAGCAGCCAAGTGGACAGGGACACCGGGGAGCTGTTTTTT. It yields the protein CASSQVDRDTGELFF.

The CDR3 here is CASIKSGGLAGVSSYNEQFF. CDR3 in DNA: TGTGCCAGCATTAAATCCGGGGGTCTAGCGGGGGTAAGCTCCTACAATGAGCAGTTCTTC. The V and J genes are TRBV7-9 and TRBJ2-1; 10 positions match TRBD2. This CDR3 contains 20 residues. Trimming at V came to 7 bases and at J to 0 bases, leaving 18 bases not matched to a gene. The germline CDR1 and CDR2 sequences are SEHNR and FQNEAQ (reference sequence).

This clonotype was recorded at least ten times. The chain uses TRBV4-3 and TRBJ2-3, with unresolved D. The CDR3 length is 18 residues. The V and J ends lost 4 bases and 0 bases respectively, with 20 bases between them. Per germline, CDR1 LGHNA and CDR2 YSLEER. CDR3 amino acids: CASSPSPPRAISTDTQYF. CDR3 nucleotides: TGCGCCAGCAGCCCGTCCCCTCCTCGCGCCATTAGCACAGATACGCAGTATTTT.

The genes are TRBV20-1 and TRBJ1-2; TRBD1 agrees at 7 bases. Germline CDR1 and CDR2: DFQATT and SNEGSKA (reference sequence). V shed 5 bases, J shed 8 bases, and the junction held 23 bases outside the gene matches. CDR3 length: 17 residues. The CDR3 loop is CSAPRGSVSWKRDGYTF. The CDR3 nucleotides read TGCAGTGCTCCCAGGGGGTCTGTCTCATGGAAACGGGACGGCTACACCTTC.

The rearrangement joins TRBV24-1 to TRBJ1-2; TRBD1 might be the D (6 bases). V lost 3 bases to trimming and J lost 4 bases, with 17 bases between them. CDR1 and CDR2 (germline): KGHDR, SFDVKD. The CDR3 length is 16 residues. In nucleotides, the CDR3 is TGTGCCACCAGTGATCCGTCGGGGGGCCAATCCTATGGCTACACCTTC. Residues: CATSDPSGGQSYGYTF.

This clonotype was detected only a few times. The chain is built from TRBV9 and TRBJ2-2; D tentatively fits TRBD1 or TRBD2 (7 bases each). The CDR3 totals 18 residues. The germline V gene has CDR1 SGDLS and CDR2 YYNGEE. V dropped 0 bases and J dropped 5 bases, with 20 bases sitting between them. CDR3 residues: CASSVATGVRGSTGELFF. The CDR3 bases are TGTGCCAGCAGCGTAGCTACAGGGGTGCGGGGGTCGACCGGGGAGCTGTTTTTT.

The rearrangement uses TRBV18 and TRBJ2-7, with a weak D call TRBD1 (5 bases). The germline gives CDR1 KGHSH, CDR2 LQKENI. The CDR3 contains 14 residues. Trimming shortened V by 4 bases and J by 3 bases, and 13 bases separated the two germline ends. CDR3 in DNA: TGTGCCAGCTCACAGGGCCAGGGCTTCTACGAGCAGTACGTC. It codes for CASSQGQGFYEQYV.

This clonotype appeared a few times. The V and J genes are TRBV10-3 and TRBJ2-7, with TRBD2 matching 16 bases. CDR1 and CDR2 from the germline V gene are ENHRY and SYGVKD. The V and J ends lost 5 bases and 4 bases, in that order; junction bases with no gene match: 8. This CDR3 contains 17 residues. The CDR3 spells CAISPGTSGGAKYEQYV. The CDR3 region has the DNA TGTGCCATCAGTCCCGGGACTAGCGGGGGGGCCAAGTACGAGCAGTACGTC.

The chain couples TRBV24-1 to TRBJ2-1; 11 bases line up with TRBD1. The CDR3 runs 18 residues. Germline V CDR1 and CDR2: KGHDR, SFDVKD. V was pared by 3 bases and J by 2 bases, with 8 bases of the junction left unmatched. CDR3 region: CATSDPPWTGGAYNEQFF. DNA for the CDR3: TGTGCCACCAGTGATCCCCCGTGGACAGGGGGCGCCTACAATGAGCAGTTCTTC.

This clonotype was detected only a few times. V is TRBV5-1 and J is TRBJ1-5, with a weak D call TRBD1 (5 bases). From germline, CDR1 is SGHRS and CDR2 YFSETQ. Trimming took 0 bases from V and 3 from J, leaving 7 bases between them. This CDR3 has 14 residues. The CDR3 DNA follows: TGCGCCAGCAGCTTGGGGGACCTCAATCAGCCCCAGCATTTT. This sequence encodes CASSLGDLNQPQHF.